This T cell receptor beta chain was sequenced for a study of blood T cells in healthy people across ages. Whole-study findings and limits: Researchers report that TCR beta diversity correlated strongly with naive T cell percentage. Roughly linearly, TCR beta diversity per million T cells fell as age increased.

Combining a sample-barcoded 5' primer with a J-beta primer mix, a second PCR ran for roughly 6 to 11 cycles. One entry per CDR3 protein results from TCRdb running MiXCR on the 5' RACE reads. The table records over 550,000 distinct CDR3 sequences, 25% to 35% of them present only once. This clonotype was recorded many times. Antigen specificity is unknown. CDR3 length: 14 amino acids. Germline V gives CDR1 SGDLS, CDR2 YYNGEE. J gave up 3 bases and V 6 bases, and 7 bases lay outside the gene matches. The chain recombines TRBV9 with TRBJ2-7, with 9 bases lining up with TRBD1. This receptor was taken from a woman older than 75 in good health. The sequencing input was blood. The CDR3 protein is CASNKQGAGYEQYF. CDR3 nucleotide sequence: TGTGCCAGCAACAAACAGGGGGCCGGCTACGAGCAGTACTTC.